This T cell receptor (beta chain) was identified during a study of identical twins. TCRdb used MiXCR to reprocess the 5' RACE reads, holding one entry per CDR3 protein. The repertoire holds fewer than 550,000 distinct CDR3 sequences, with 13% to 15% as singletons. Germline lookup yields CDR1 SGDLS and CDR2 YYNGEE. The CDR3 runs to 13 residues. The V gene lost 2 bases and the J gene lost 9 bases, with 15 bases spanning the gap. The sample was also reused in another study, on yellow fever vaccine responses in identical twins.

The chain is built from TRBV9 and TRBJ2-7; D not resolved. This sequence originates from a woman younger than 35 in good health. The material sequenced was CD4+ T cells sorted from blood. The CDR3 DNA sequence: TGTGCCAGCAGCGTTGATGAGTCTACGTCGCAGTACTTC. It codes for CASSVDESTSQYF.